The 27 T cell receptor beta chains below come from one sample, sequenced in a study of STAT3 mutations in large granular lymphocyte leukemia. The study, taken as a whole, reports: Every T-LGLL patient had at least one immunodominant TCRbeta clonotype.

Data came from immunoSEQ multiplex PCR; TCRdb stores just in-frame clones and leaves some out. Among over 25,000 clones listed, 86% were seen once. Antigens for these TCRs are unknown. Sample: peripheral blood mononuclear cells. These receptors came from a man aged 55-75 years with T-cell large granular lymphocyte leukemia. Some clones in this sample may be carry-over from other donors' samples.

The J gene is TRBJ2-7, the V gene TRBV7-8; TRBD2 aligns across 11 bases. The CDR3 runs to 16 residues. V was clipped by 5 bases and J by 4 bases; unmatched bases: 10. Germline V gives CDR1 SGHVS, CDR2 FQNEAQ. The CDR3 reads CASSPGLTSGSYEQYF. The CDR3 DNA is TGTGCCAGCAGCCCTGGACTTACTAGCGGGAGTTACGAGCAGTACTTC.

The chain joins TRBV11-2 to TRBJ1-1; D uncertain. CDR3 length: 16 residues. In germline, CDR1 is SGHAT, CDR2 FQNNGV. Trimming shortened V by 1 base and J by 0 bases, and 12 bases separated the two germline ends. CDR3 sequence (DNA): TGTGCCAGCAGCTTAGGTGGATACGGCTTGAACACTGAAGCTTTCTTT. Its protein is CASSLGGYGLNTEAFF.

V and J are TRBV5-1 and TRBJ2-5; 9 bases are a match to TRBD2. Per germline, CDR1 SGHRS and CDR2 YFSETQ. This CDR3 contains 15 residues. V lost 0 bases, J lost 5 bases, and 5 bases stayed unmatched. CDR3 amino acids: CASSLGAGGPETQYF. CDR3 coding DNA: TGCGCCAGCAGCTTGGGTGCGGGAGGGCCCGAGACCCAGTACTTC.

This clone appeared a single time. The gene calls are TRBV5-1 and TRBJ1-4, with TRBD1 identical over 7 bases. V shed 1 base and J 8 bases; nucleotides not matched to a gene: 5. Germline assignment: CDR1 SGHRS and CDR2 YFSETQ. This CDR3 region has 14 residues. The CDR3 DNA sequence: TGCGCCAGCAGCTTGCCCGGAGGGGGCGAAAAACTGTTTTTT. This translates into CASSLPGGGEKLFF.

This chain connects TRBV5-1 to TRBJ2-7; the D is unclear. Germline V CDR1 and CDR2: SGHRS, YFSETQ. V shed 0 bases and J shed 0 bases, with 13 bases lying between them. This CDR3 spans 16 amino acids. The CDR3 loop reads CASSLVFPHFSYEQYF. In nucleotides, the CDR3 is TGCGCCAGCAGCTTGGTTTTCCCTCACTTCTCCTACGAGCAGTACTTC. Drawing the rest from reference TRBV5-1 and TRBJ2-7, the complete variable domain is KAGVTQTPRYLIKTRGQQVTLSCSPISGHRSVSWYQQTPGQGLQFLFEYFSETQRNKGNFPGRFSGRQFSNSRSEMNVSTLELGDSALYLCASSLVFPHFSYEQYFGPGTRLTVT.

This clone was picked up a small number of times. This chain links TRBV6-1 with TRBJ2-7; D possibly corresponds to TRBD2 (5 bases). The V end was cut by 2 bases, the J end by 9 bases, with 14 bases between. Germline values: CDR1 MNHNS, CDR2 SASEGT. The CDR3 length is 13 residues. CDR3 region: CASSEWVSRGQYF. CDR3 DNA sequence: TGTGCCAGCAGTGAATGGGTTAGCCGGGGGCAGTACTTC.

The CDR3 sequence is CASSLGDRGFSYEQYF. The CDR3 DNA is TGTGCCAGCAGCTTGGGGGACAGGGGGTTCTCCTACGAGCAGTACTTC. The chain combines TRBV5-4 with TRBJ2-7, with 11 positions matching TRBD1. V was clipped by 0 bases and J by 0 bases; unmatched bases: 2. Germline assignment: CDR1 SGHNT and CDR2 YYREEE (reference sequence). This CDR3 contains 16 residues. The full variable domain, its missing parts supplied by reference TRBV5-4 and TRBJ2-7, is ETGVTQSPTHLIKTRGQQVTLRCSSQSGHNTVSWYQQALGQGPQFIFQYYREEENGRGNFPPRFSGLQFPNYSSELNVNALELDDSALYLCASSLGDRGFSYEQYFGPGTRLTVT.

The rearrangement uses TRBV5-4 and TRBJ1-3; 7 positions agree with TRBD1. Germline values: CDR1 SGHNT, CDR2 YYREEE (reference sequence). Trimming removed 0 bases from V and 3 bases from J; junction bases left unmatched: 3. The CDR3 runs to 15 residues. The CDR3 region is CASSLDRGLGNTIYF. CDR3 DNA: TGTGCCAGCAGCTTGGATAGGGGGCTTGGAAACACCATATATTTT.

The rearrangement joins TRBV27 to TRBJ2-5, with TRBD1 identical over 9 bases. The V and J ends lost 5 bases and 7 bases, in that order; junction bases with no gene match: 17. The CDR3 extends over 17 amino acids. Germline V CDR1 and CDR2: MNHEY, SMNVEV (reference sequence). CDR3 in amino acids: CASSTILGTGSRGTQYF. In nucleotides, the CDR3 is TGTGCCAGCAGTACTATCCTCGGGACAGGGTCAAGGGGGACCCAGTACTTC.

The chain employs TRBV7-2 and TRBJ1-2; D remains ambiguous. Trimming took off 1 base at V and 3 bases at J, with 6 bases between the two ends. Germline CDR1 is SGHTA and CDR2 is FQGNSA. This CDR3 has 13 residues. The CDR3 region has the DNA TGTGCCAGCAGCTTAGTCACGGACTATGGCTACACCTTC. Translating gives CASSLVTDYGYTF.

The chain couples TRBV19 to TRBJ2-1, with TRBD2 identical over 8 bases. Germline assignment: CDR1 LNHDA and CDR2 SQIVND (reference sequence). The CDR3 totals 14 residues. V trimming: 10 bases; J trimming: 7 bases; junction bases outside the gene matches: 12. The CDR3 DNA reads TGTGCCACCCGCGGAGGACTAGCTCGGAATGAGCAGTTCTTC. Translation gives CATRGGLARNEQFF. Looking up the rest from reference TRBV19 and TRBJ2-1 gives the full variable domain: DGGITQSPKYLFRKEGQNVTLSCEQNLNHDAMYWYRQDPGQGLRLIYYSQIVNDFQKGDIAEGYSVSREKKESFPLTVTSAQKNPTAFYLCATRGGLARNEQFFGPGTRLTVL.

The rearrangement joins TRBV5-5 to TRBJ2-7; TRBD2 aligns across 10 bases. V lost 0 bases and J lost 5; bases outside the gene matches: 5. CDR1 is SGHKS and CDR2 is YYEKEE in the germline V gene (reference sequence). The CDR3 extends over 15 amino acids. CDR3 loop: CASSLVPSGSDEQYF. The DNA of the CDR3 is TGTGCCAGCAGCTTGGTGCCTAGCGGGAGCGACGAGCAGTACTTC.

The V and J genes are TRBV7-2 and TRBJ1-5; D remains ambiguous. The CDR3 consists of 14 residues. Trimming shortened V by 2 bases and J by 5 bases, and 10 bases separated the two germline ends. The germline gives CDR1 SGHTA, CDR2 FQGNSA. The chain's CDR3 is CASSLYGQDQPQHF. Here the CDR3 DNA reads TGTGCCAGCAGCTTATACGGCCAAGATCAGCCCCAGCATTTT. The variable domain in full, completed from reference TRBV7-2 and TRBJ1-5, reads GAGVSQSPSNKVTEKGKDVELRCDPISGHTALYWYRQSLGQGLEFLIYFQGNSAPDKSGLPSDRFSAERTGGSVSTLTIQRTQQEDSAVYLCASSLYGQDQPQHFGDGTRLSIL.

The chain carries TRBV4-1 and TRBJ1-4; no reliable D call. From germline, CDR1 is MGHRA and CDR2 YSYEKL. The CDR3 runs to 16 residues. Between the trimmed V and J ends, which lost 0 bases and 8 bases, there was a span of 16 bases. DNA of the CDR3: TGCGCCAGCAGCCAAGATCCCCAATCCGGTTGGGAAAAACTGTTTTTT. It is translated as CASSQDPQSGWEKLFF.

A single count supports this clone. This chain connects TRBV29-1 to TRBJ2-3, with D perhaps being TRBD1 or TRBD2 (5 bases each). This CDR3 region has 14 residues. The V end lost 7 bases, the J end lost 6 bases, and 20 bases lay between the germline ends. Germline V CDR1 and CDR2: SQVTM, ANQGSEA. CDR3 protein: CSGLQPDSGDTQYF. The CDR3 nucleotides are TGCAGCGGGCTCCAGCCAGACAGCGGTGATACGCAGTATTTT.

This clone has a single count. The CDR3 DNA sequence: TGCGCCAGCAGCCAAGACGTCAGGGGGCGAGTGGGCTACACCTTC. Its protein product is CASSQDVRGRVGYTF. The V and J genes are TRBV4-3 and TRBJ1-2; 8 bases fit TRBD1. Germline V gene data show CDR1 as LGHNA and CDR2 as YSLEER. The V segment lost 0 bases and the J segment 8 bases; nucleotides outside the gene matches: 8. The CDR3 covers 15 residues.

The rearrangement links TRBV29-1 to TRBJ1-4; TRBD1 is a possible D gene (5 bases). This CDR3 is 14 amino acids long. V was pared by 4 bases and J by 8 bases, with 17 bases between. The V gene's germline CDR1 is SQVTM and CDR2 ANQGSEA. CDR3 DNA sequence: TGCAGCGTTGGATTAGGGGCAAGGGGCGAAAAACTGTTTTTT. Translation gives CSVGLGARGEKLFF.

V is TRBV14 and J is TRBJ2-3, with unresolved D. With 1 base removed from V and 1 base from J, the gap between germline ends came to 9 bases. The CDR3 is 15 amino acids. Germline V CDR1 and CDR2: SGHDN, FVKESK. CDR3 sequence reads: CASSQVPDRTDTQYF. Written as DNA, the CDR3 is TGTGCCAGCAGCCAAGTACCGGACCGCACAGATACGCAGTATTTT.

This chain links TRBV30 with TRBJ2-3, with no clear D. CDR1 and CDR2 from the germline V gene are GTSNPN and SVGIG (reference sequence). The CDR3 runs 11 residues. Trimming took off 2 bases at V and 6 bases at J, with 6 bases between the two ends. The CDR3 spells CAWSNIDTQYF. CDR3 bases: TGTGCCTGGAGTAACATCGATACGCAGTATTTT.

V is TRBV30 and J is TRBJ2-7; possible D gene TRBD1, 5 bases. The germline CDR1 and CDR2 sequences are GTSNPN and SVGIG (reference sequence). The length of the CDR3 is 12 residues. This chain's CDR3 is CASKQGTYEQYF. Written as DNA, the CDR3 is TGTGCTTCTAAGCAGGGAACCTACGAGCAGTACTTC.

The chain uses TRBV27 and TRBJ1-1, with 7 bases identical to TRBD1. With 6 bases clipped from V and 4 bases from J, the junction kept 8 bases outside the gene matches. Germline assignment: CDR1 MNHEY and CDR2 SMNVEV (reference sequence). This CDR3 contains 14 residues. The CDR3 here is CASRRDREGTEAFF. The CDR3 DNA is TGTGCCAGCAGAAGAGACAGGGAGGGCACTGAAGCTTTCTTT.

This chain joins TRBV7-9 and TRBJ2-3, with unresolved D. The germline V gene encodes CDR1 SEHNR and CDR2 FQNEAQ (reference sequence). Deletions cut 1 base from V and 3 bases from J, with 2 bases between. The CDR3 loop spans 12 amino acids. CDR3 loop: CASSLETDTQYF. In DNA form, the CDR3 reads TGTGCCAGCAGCTTAGAGACAGATACGCAGTATTTT.

The chain has TRBV6-6 and TRBJ2-7; D not certain. V lost 5 bases, J lost 4 bases, and 6 bases lay in between. Germline-derived CDR1 and CDR2 are MNHNY and SVGAGI (reference sequence). This CDR3 contains 11 residues. CDR3 residues: CASSSIYEQYF. CDR3 bases: TGTGCCAGCAGTAGTATTTACGAGCAGTACTTC.

This clone appeared once. This chain links TRBV20-1 with TRBJ2-3; D is ambiguous. V lost 4 bases and J lost 2, with 4 bases in between. In germline, CDR1 is DFQATT, CDR2 SNEGSKA (reference sequence). CDR3 size: 11 residues. Here the CDR3 DNA reads TGCAGTGCTACCCACACAGATACGCAGTATTTT. Protein product: CSATHTDTQYF.

V and J are TRBV30 and TRBJ1-1; D unresolved. Trimming shortened V by 0 bases and J by 0 bases, and 5 bases separated the two germline ends. CDR1 GTSNPN and CDR2 SVGIG come from the germline V gene (reference sequence). This CDR3 has 13 residues. The CDR3 protein is CAWSVLMNTEAFF. DNA for the CDR3: TGTGCCTGGAGTGTACTAATGAACACTGAAGCTTTCTTT. Variable domain in full (rest from reference TRBV30 and TRBJ1-1): SQTIHQWPATLVQPVGSPLSLECTVEGTSNPNLYWYRQAAGRGLQLLFYSVGIGQISSEVPQNLSASRPQDRQFILSSKKLLLSDSGFYLCAWSVLMNTEAFFGQGTRLTVV.

This chain links TRBV9 with TRBJ2-3; TRBD2 agrees at 8 bases. V shed 3 bases, J shed 1 base, and the junction held 10 bases outside the gene matches. The CDR3 contains 17 residues. Germline V gene lookup returns CDR1 SGDLS and CDR2 YYNGEE. The CDR3 protein is CASSGTGGSPGTDTQYF. CDR3 in DNA: TGTGCCAGCAGCGGCACGGGGGGGTCGCCGGGCACAGATACGCAGTATTTT.

The J gene is TRBJ2-6, the V gene TRBV7-9; D not resolved. Trimming left V 0 bases short and J 0 bases short, with 15 bases between. Germline V gives CDR1 SEHNR, CDR2 FQNEAQ (reference sequence). The CDR3 sequence is 19 residues long. The DNA of the CDR3 is TGTGCCAGCAGCTTAGCGGTAGGCAGCCCTAACTCTGGGGCCAACGTCCTGACTTTC. Its translation is CASSLAVGSPNSGANVLTF.